This T cell receptor (beta chain) appears in the sequencing data of a study of T-cell memory formation after mild COVID-19. General study findings and limits: Among contracting clones, CD4+ were mainly CM/EM and CD8+ enriched in EMRA. Certain responding clones were present in pre-infection memory, suggesting participation of cross-reactive memory. The SARS-CoV-2 specificity of second-wave clones reaching peak at day 37 remained unverified.

Barcoded TCR alpha and TCR beta cDNA libraries with UMIs came from 5'RACE using constant-segment primers. TCRdb itself ran the 5' RACE reads through MiXCR, one entry per CDR3 protein. This repertoire shows about 450,000 distinct CDR3 sequences, under 25% found once; its top ten account for about 12%. Germline assignment: CDR1 DFQATT and CDR2 SNEGSKA (reference sequence). V gave up 1 base and J gave up 9 bases, with 15 bases separating them. The length of the CDR3 is 13 residues. This clonotype was counted a few times. The target antigen is unknown. This chain links TRBV20-1 with TRBJ1-1; D is unclear. The sequence was collected from an adult woman who had mild COVID-19 (a few samples of this study predate the infection). Cell type and time point are not known. Input material: PBMCs or a T cell subset sorted from them (not recorded which). CDR3 sequence reads: CSARAFSSLKAFF. CDR3 DNA sequence: TGCAGTGCTAGAGCTTTTAGCTCCCTGAAAGCTTTCTTT.